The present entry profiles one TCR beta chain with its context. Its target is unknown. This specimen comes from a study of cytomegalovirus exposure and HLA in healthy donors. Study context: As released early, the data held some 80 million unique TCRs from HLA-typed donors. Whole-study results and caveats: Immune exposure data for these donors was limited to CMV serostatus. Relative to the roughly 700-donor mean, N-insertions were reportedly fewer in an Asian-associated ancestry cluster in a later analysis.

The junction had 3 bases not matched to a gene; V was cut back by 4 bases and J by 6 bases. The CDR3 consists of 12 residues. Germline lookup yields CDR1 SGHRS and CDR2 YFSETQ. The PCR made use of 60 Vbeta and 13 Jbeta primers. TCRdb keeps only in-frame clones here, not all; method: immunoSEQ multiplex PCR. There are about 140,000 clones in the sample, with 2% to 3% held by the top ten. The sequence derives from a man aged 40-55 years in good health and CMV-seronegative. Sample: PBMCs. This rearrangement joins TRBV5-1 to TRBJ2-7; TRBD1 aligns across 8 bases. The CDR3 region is CASSEGQGEQYF. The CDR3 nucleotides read TGCGCCAGCAGCGAAGGACAGGGCGAGCAGTACTTC.